The present T cell receptor beta chain was sequenced within a study of identical twins. General study results and limits: Twins showed weaker excess sharing in their beta out-of-frame sequences.

About this clonotype itself: Its target is unknown.

The germline V gene encodes CDR1 MGHDK and CDR2 SYGVNS. The V end was cut by 8 bases, the J end by 0 bases, with 5 bases between. The CDR3 runs 13 residues. With template switching, a universal primer site was added, and the cDNA carried unique molecular identifiers. TCRdb reprocessed the 5' RACE reads with MiXCR, giving one entry per CDR3 protein. This sample has 350,000 to 450,000 distinct CDR3 sequences, with roughly 20% found just once. Sequenced material: naive T cells sorted from blood. The clonotype comes from a man aged 50-60 years in good health. The V call is TRBV25-1, the J call TRBJ2-6; D is unresolved. CDR3 in DNA: TGTGCCAGCGCAAACTCTGGGGCCAACGTCCTGACTTTC. As protein: CASANSGANVLTF.